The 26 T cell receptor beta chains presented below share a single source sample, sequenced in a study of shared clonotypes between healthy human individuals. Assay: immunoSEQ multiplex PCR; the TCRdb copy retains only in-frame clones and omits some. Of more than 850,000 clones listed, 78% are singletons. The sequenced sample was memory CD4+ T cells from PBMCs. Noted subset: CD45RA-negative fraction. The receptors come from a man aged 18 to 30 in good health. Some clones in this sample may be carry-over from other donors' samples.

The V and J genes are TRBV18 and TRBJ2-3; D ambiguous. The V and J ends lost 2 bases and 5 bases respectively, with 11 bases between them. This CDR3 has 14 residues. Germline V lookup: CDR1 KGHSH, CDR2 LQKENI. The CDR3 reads CASSPVSFQDTQYF. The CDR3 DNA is TGTGCCAGCTCACCAGTTAGCTTCCAAGATACGCAGTATTTT.

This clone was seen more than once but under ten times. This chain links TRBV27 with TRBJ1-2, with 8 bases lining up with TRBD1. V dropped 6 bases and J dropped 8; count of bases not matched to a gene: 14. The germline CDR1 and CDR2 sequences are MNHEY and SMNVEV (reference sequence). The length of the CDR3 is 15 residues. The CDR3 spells CASSPRDRPLRGYTF. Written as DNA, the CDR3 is TGTGCCAGCAGCCCACGGGACAGGCCTCTGAGGGGCTACACCTTC.

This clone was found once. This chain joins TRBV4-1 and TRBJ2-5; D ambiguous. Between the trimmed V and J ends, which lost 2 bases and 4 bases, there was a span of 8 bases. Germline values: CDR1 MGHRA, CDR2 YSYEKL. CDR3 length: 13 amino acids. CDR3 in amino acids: CASSQTSLETQYF. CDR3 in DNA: TGCGCCAGCAGCCAAACGAGTCTAGAGACCCAGTACTTC.

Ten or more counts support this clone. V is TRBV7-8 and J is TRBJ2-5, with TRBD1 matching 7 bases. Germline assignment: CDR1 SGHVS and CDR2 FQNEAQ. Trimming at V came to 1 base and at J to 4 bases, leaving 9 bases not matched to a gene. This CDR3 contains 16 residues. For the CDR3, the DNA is TGTGCCAGCAGCTTAGAGGTCGACAGGGAAAGAGAGACCCAGTACTTC. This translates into CASSLEVDRERETQYF.

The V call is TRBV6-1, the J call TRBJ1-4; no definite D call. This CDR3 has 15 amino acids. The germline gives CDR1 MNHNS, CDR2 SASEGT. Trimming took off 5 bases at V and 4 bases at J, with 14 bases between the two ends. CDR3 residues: CASSTITLINEKLFF. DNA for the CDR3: TGTGCCAGCAGTACGATTACTCTTATTAATGAAAAACTGTTTTTT.

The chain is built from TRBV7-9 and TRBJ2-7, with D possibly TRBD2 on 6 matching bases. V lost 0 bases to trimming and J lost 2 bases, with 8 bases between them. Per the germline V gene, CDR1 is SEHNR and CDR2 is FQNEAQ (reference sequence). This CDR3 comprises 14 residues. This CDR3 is CASSLAGGTYEQYF. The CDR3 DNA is TGTGCCAGCAGCTTAGCTGGCGGGACCTACGAGCAGTACTTC. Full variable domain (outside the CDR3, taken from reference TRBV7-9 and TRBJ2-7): DTGVSQNPRHKITKRGQNVTFRCDPISEHNRLYWYRQTLGQGPEFLTYFQNEAQLEKSRLLSDRFSAERPKGSFSTLEIQRTEQGDSAMYLCASSLAGGTYEQYFGPGTRLTVT.

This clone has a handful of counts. DNA for the CDR3: TGTGCCAGCAGAGAAAGCGAGCGGGGGGAGACCCAGTACTTC. Its protein product is CASRESERGETQYF. V gene TRBV7-2 combines with J gene TRBJ2-5; 8 nucleotides match TRBD2. CDR3 length: 14 amino acids. V dropped 6 bases and J dropped 5; count of bases not matched to a gene: 8. Germline V gene lookup returns CDR1 SGHTA and CDR2 FQGNSA. The full variable domain, rest sourced from reference TRBV7-2 and TRBJ2-5, is GAGVSQSPSNKVTEKGKDVELRCDPISGHTALYWYRQSLGQGLEFLIYFQGNSAPDKSGLPSDRFSAERTGGSVSTLTIQRTQQEDSAVYLCASRESERGETQYFGPGTRLLVL.

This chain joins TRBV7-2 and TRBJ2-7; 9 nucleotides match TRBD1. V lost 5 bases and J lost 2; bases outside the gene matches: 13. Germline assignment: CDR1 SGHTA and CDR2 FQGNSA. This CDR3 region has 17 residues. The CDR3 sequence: CASSAAIRDRVTYEQYF. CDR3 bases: TGTGCCAGCAGCGCCGCGATTCGGGACAGGGTTACCTACGAGCAGTACTTC.

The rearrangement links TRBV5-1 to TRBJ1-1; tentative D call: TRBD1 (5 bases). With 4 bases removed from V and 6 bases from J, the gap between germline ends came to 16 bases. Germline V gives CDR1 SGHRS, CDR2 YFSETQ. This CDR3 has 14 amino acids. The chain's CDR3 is CASSRGSRDAEAFF. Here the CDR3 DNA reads TGCGCCAGCAGCCGGGGCTCAAGGGACGCTGAAGCTTTCTTT.

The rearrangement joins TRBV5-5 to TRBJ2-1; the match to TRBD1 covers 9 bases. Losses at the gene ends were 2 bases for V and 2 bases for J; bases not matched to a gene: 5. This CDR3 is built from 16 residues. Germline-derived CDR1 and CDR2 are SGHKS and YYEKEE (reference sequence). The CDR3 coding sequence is TGTGCCAGCAGCTTAGTGGGGACAGGGACCTACAATGAGCAGTTCTTC. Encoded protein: CASSLVGTGTYNEQFF.

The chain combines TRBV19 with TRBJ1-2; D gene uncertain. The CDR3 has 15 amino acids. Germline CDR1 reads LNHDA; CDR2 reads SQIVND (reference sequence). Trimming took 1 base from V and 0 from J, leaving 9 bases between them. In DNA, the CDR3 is TGTGCCAGTAGTATAGTAGCTGGATCTAACTATGGCTACACCTTC. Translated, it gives CASSIVAGSNYGYTF.

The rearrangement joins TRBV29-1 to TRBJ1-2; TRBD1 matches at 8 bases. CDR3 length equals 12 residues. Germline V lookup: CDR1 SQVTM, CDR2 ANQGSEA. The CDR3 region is CSDRDRNYGYTF. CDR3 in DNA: TGCAGTGATCGGGACAGGAACTATGGCTACACCTTC.

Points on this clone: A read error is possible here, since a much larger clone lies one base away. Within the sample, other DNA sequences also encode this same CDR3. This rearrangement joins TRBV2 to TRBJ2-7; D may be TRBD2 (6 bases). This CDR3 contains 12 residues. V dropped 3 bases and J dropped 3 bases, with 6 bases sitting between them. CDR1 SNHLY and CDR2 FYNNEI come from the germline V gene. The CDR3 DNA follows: TGTGCCAGCAGTGAGGAGGGCTACGAGCAGTACTTC. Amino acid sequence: CASSEEGYEQYF.

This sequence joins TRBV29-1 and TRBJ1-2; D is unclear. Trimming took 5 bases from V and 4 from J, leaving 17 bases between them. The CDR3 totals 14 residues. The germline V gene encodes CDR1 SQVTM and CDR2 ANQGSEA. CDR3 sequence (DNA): TGCAGCGTTTCTGACCCCTCGAGGGCCTATGGCTACACCTTC. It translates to CSVSDPSRAYGYTF.

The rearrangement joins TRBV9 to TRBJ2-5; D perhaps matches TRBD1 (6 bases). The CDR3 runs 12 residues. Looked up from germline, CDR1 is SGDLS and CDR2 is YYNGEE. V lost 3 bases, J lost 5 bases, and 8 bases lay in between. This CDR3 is CASSDRAETQYF. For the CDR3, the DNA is TGTGCCAGCAGCGACAGGGCCGAGACCCAGTACTTC.

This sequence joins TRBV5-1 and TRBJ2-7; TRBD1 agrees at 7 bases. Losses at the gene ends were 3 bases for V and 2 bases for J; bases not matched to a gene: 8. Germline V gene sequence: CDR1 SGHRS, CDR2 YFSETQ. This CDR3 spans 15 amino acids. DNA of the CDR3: TGCGCCAGCAGCTACTCCGACAGGGAAACCTACGAGCAGTACTTC. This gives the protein CASSYSDRETYEQYF.

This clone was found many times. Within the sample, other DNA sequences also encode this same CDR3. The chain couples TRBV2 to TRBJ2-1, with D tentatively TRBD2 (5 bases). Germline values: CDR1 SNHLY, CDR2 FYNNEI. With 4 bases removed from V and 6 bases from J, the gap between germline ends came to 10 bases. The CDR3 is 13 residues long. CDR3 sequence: CASSVPGTNEQFF. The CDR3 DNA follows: TGTGCCAGCAGTGTTCCGGGAACCAATGAGCAGTTCTTC. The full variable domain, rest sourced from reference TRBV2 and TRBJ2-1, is EPEVTQTPSHQVTQMGQEVILRCVPISNHLYFYWYRQILGQKVEFLVSFYNNEISEKSEIFDDQFSVERPDGSNFTLKIRSTKLEDSAMYFCASSVPGTNEQFFGPGTRLTVL.

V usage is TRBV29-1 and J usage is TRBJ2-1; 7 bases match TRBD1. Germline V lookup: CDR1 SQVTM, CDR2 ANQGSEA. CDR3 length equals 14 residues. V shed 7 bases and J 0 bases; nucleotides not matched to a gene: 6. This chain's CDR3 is CSDIQGSSYNEQFF. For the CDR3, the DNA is TGCAGCGATATACAGGGGAGCTCCTACAATGAGCAGTTCTTC.

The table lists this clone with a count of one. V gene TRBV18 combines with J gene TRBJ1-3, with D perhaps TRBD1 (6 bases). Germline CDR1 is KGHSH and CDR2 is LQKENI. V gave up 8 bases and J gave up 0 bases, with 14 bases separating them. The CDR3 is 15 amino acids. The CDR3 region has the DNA TGTGCCAGCGGCGGGGGGCTCCTCTCTGGAAACACCATATATTTT. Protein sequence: CASGGGLLSGNTIYF. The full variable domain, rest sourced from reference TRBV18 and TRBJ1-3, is NAGVMQNPRHLVRRRGQEARLRCSPMKGHSHVYWYRQLPEEGLKFMVYLQKENIIDESGMPKERFSAEFPKEGPSILRIQQVVRGDSAAYFCASGGGLLSGNTIYFGEGSWLTVV.

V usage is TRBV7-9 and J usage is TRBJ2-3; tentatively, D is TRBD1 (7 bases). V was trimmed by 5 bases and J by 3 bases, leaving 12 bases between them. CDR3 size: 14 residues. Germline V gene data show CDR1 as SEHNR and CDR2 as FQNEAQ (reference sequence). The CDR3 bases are TGTGCCAGCAGCGACAGGGCGGGGACAGATACGCAGTATTTT. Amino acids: CASSDRAGTDTQYF.

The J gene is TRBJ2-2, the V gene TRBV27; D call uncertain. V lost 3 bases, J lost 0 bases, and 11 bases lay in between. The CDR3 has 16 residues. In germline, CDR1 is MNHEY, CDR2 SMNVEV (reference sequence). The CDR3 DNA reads TGTGCCAGCAGTTTCGGTCCCCTTCCGAACACCGGGGAGCTGTTTTTT. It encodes CASSFGPLPNTGELFF.

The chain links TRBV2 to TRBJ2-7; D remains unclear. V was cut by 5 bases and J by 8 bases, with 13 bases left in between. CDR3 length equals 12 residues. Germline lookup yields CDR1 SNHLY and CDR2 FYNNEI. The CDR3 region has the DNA TGTGCCAGCAGTAACCAGGTGCGCAAGCAGTACTTC. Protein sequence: CASSNQVRKQYF.

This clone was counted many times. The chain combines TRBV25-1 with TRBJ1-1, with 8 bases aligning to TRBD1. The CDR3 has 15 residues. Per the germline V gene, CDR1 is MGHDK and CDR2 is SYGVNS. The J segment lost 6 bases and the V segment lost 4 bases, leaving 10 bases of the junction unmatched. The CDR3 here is CASSGNRGWGAEAFF. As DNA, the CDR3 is TGTGCCAGCAGTGGCAACAGGGGGTGGGGAGCTGAAGCTTTCTTT.

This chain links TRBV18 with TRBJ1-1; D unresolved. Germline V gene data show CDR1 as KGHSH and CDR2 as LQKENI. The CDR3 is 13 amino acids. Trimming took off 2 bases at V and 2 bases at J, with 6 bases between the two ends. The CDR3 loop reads CASSPELNTEAFF. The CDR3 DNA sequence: TGTGCCAGCTCACCAGAACTTAACACTGAAGCTTTCTTT.

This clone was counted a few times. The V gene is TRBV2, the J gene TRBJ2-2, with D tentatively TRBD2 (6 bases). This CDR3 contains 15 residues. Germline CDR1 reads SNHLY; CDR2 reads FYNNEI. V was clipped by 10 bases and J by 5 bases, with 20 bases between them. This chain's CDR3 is CATTVESGVTGELFF. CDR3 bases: TGTGCCACCACCGTGGAGTCGGGAGTAACCGGGGAGCTGTTTTTT.

CDR3 bases: TGTGCTAGTGGTAAATACAATGACCAGCCGGAAGCTTTCTTT. Its protein is CASGKYNDQPEAFF. V is TRBV12-5 and J is TRBJ1-1; D unresolved. This CDR3 is 14 amino acids long. Germline CDR1 LGHNT, CDR2 FRNRAP. Trimming took 5 bases from V and 8 from J, leaving 18 bases between them.